This T cell receptor (beta chain) came from a study of blood T cell repertoires in COVID-19. Study-wide background: Specimens from acute and convalescent COVID-19 originated in the United States, Italy and Spain.

The repertoire was sequenced with immunoSEQ multiplex PCR; TCRdb's copy has only in-frame clones and lacks some. The table lists 45,000 to 55,000 clones, approximately 88% of them singletons, with about 4.3% in the top ten. This clone turned up a few times. The germline V gene encodes CDR1 MNHNS and CDR2 SASEGT. Germline trimming cut 2 bases from V and 5 bases from J; bases unmatched to any gene: 5. CDR3 length: 15 residues. The source of this sequence is a man aged 50 to 60 with active COVID-19. This chain uses TRBV6-1 with TRBJ2-1; 8 bases map to TRBD1. What was sequenced was peripheral blood. The CDR3 nucleotides read TGTGCCAGCAGTGAAAGGGACAGGTTTAACAATGAGCAGTTCTTC. It encodes CASSERDRFNNEQFF.